The rows below give T cell receptor beta chains drawn from one sample of a study of blood T cells in healthy people across ages. TCRdb redid the calling of the 5' RACE reads with MiXCR, one entry per CDR3 protein. The repertoire holds roughly 860,000 distinct CDR3 sequences, less than 80% seen once, with 28% in the top ten. Sequenced: blood. Receptors originate from a young man in good health. CDR3s include the opening cysteine and the closing phenylalanine or tryptophan. D genes are given only for firm matches. Clone size is not always given. Where it is, it says once, few, many or a class for expanded clones.

TRBD2,few,TRBJ2-3,TRBV6-5,CASRTSGGTDTQYF
TRBD1,-,TRBJ1-5,TRBV3-1,CASSQGGTANQPQHF
TRBD1,-,TRBJ1-1,TRBV7-3,CASSLRGTGGDRDTEAFF
-,-,TRBJ2-5,TRBV4-2,CASAFSTVNDREQYF
-,few,TRBJ2-7,TRBV20-1,CSAGVGSHEQYF
-,-,-,TRBV20-1,CSARGPRGGETQYF
TRBD1,-,-,TRBV7-2,CASSLAGTAVETQYF
-,-,TRBJ2-2,TRBV5-1,CASSLSLNTGELFF
TRBD2,-,TRBJ2-1,TRBV20-1,CSASLTSGGYGQFF
-,few,TRBJ2-3,TRBV12-3/TRBV12-4,CACSRTDTQYF
-,few,TRBJ2-4,TRBV2,CASSKDGDRGRNIQYF
TRBD2,-,TRBJ2-1,TRBV7-7,CASSASGGMYNEQFF
-,few,TRBJ2-3,TRBV9,CASSERIGTSSTDTQYF
-,-,TRBJ2-3,TRBV4-3,CASSQEGLDTQYF
-,few,TRBJ2-5,TRBV7-9,CASSFLRRGGETQYF
TRBD1,-,TRBJ2-4,TRBV7-2,CASSQGQGKYIQYF
-,-,TRBJ2-3,TRBV4-2,CASSPGAGDTQYF
-,-,TRBJ1-1,TRBV20-1,CSARAGGGGNTEAFF
TRBD1,few,TRBJ2-1,TRBV3-1,CASAQWGQGSNEQFF
-,-,TRBJ2-3,TRBV28,CASSSPTKRGTDTQYF
-,-,TRBJ2-7,TRBV28,CASSTGAIYEQYF
-,few,TRBJ2-1,TRBV20-1,CSARERVSAQTYNEQFF
-,few,TRBJ2-1,TRBV7-3,CASSSALAGEQFF
TRBD1,-,TRBJ2-1,TRBV28,CASSLSDRRAGEQFF
-,-,-,TRBV29-1,CSAESSYNEQYF
-,-,TRBJ2-3,TRBV4-3,CASSQSWTDTQYF
TRBD1,-,TRBJ2-1,TRBV20-1,CSVATNRGDFKMAKQFF
TRBD2,-,-,TRBV7-3,CASSRSGRGETQYF
TRBD1,-,TRBJ1-4,TRBV20-1,CSELRDRGESNERLFF
-,-,TRBJ2-5,TRBV10-3,CAISAPRFGAQYF
-,-,TRBJ1-2,TRBV27,CASSPISDSSGYGYTF
TRBD2,-,-,TRBV20-1,CSASPGTSGDSYEQYF
-,-,TRBJ2-7,TRBV12-3/TRBV12-4,CASSSVGPPYYEQYF
-,-,TRBJ1-4,TRBV5-1,CASSLAPADEKLFF
-,-,TRBJ2-1,TRBV9,CASSVELTYNEQFF
-,-,TRBJ2-7,TRBV6-2/TRBV6-3,CASSYSRSGGSYEQYF
-,-,TRBJ2-3,TRBV6-1,CASSEFYHTQYF
-,-,TRBJ2-5,TRBV28,CASSAPGQNQETQYF
-,few,TRBJ2-3,TRBV29-1,CSVGSSTAGAQYF
-,-,TRBJ2-5,TRBV11-1,CASSPGFSQETQYF
-,few,TRBJ1-2,TRBV6-1,CASSEMFKNRRVYTF
-,once,TRBJ2-3,TRBV5-1,CASSPGRGWGTDTQYF
-,many,TRBJ2-3,TRBV10-3,CAISISGDTQYF
-,-,TRBJ1-2,TRBV4-2,CASSQKGFGYTF
TRBD1,-,TRBJ1-5,TRBV5-1,CASSLTTGSNQPQHF
TRBD1,once,TRBJ1-2,TRBV13,CASSYTGGGQGVRTF
TRBD1,few,TRBJ1-1,TRBV24-1,CATSGGTALNTEAFF
TRBD1,-,TRBJ1-2,TRBV28,CASSWDRGDGYTF
-,-,TRBJ1-5,TRBV12-3/TRBV12-4,CASSLGGPGQPQHF